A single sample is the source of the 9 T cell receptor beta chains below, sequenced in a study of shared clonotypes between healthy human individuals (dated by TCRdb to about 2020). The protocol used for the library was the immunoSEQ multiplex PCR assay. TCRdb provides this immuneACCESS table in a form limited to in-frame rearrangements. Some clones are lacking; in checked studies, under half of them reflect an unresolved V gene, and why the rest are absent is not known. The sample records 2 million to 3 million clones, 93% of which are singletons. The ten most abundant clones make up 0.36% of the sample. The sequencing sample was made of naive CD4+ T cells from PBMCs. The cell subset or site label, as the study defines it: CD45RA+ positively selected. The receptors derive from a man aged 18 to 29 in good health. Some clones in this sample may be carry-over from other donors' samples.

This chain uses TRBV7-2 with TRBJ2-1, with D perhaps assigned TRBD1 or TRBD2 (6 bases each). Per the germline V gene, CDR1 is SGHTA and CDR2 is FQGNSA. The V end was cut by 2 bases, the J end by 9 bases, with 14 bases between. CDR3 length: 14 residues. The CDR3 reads CASSLLGGRSEQFF. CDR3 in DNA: TGTGCCAGCAGCTTATTAGGGGGGCGATCTGAGCAGTTCTTC.

The CDR3 nucleotides are TGTGCCAGTGGGACAGACTCTGGGGCCAACGTCCTGACTTTC. Translating it yields CASGTDSGANVLTF. The V call is TRBV30, the J call TRBJ2-6; TRBD1 aligns across 7 bases. V shed 8 bases, J shed 0 bases, and the junction held 4 bases outside the gene matches. Germline CDR1 GTSNPN, CDR2 SVGIG (reference sequence). The CDR3 is 14 amino acids.

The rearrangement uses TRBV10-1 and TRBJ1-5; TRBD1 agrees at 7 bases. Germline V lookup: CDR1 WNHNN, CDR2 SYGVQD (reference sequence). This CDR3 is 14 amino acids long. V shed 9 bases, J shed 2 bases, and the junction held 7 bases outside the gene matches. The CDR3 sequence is CARDRECGNQPQHF. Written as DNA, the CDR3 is TGCGCCAGAGACAGGGAGTGCGGCAATCAGCCCCAGCATTTT.

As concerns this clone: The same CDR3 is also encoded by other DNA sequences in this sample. CDR3 bases: TGTGCCAGCAGCCCCGGACCCTACAATGAGCAGTTCTTC. Translation gives CASSPGPYNEQFF. The chain uses TRBV7-2 and TRBJ2-1, with unresolved D. The germline V gene encodes CDR1 SGHTA and CDR2 FQGNSA. V was trimmed by 5 bases and J by 2 bases, leaving 7 bases between them. This CDR3 comprises 13 residues.

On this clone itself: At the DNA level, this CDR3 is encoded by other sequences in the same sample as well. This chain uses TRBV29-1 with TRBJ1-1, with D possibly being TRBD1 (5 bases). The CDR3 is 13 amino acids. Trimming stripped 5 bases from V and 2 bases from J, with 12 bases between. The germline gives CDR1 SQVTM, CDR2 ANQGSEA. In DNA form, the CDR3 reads TGCAGCGTTCGCACGGGGCGAAACACTGAAGCTTTCTTT. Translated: CSVRTGRNTEAFF.

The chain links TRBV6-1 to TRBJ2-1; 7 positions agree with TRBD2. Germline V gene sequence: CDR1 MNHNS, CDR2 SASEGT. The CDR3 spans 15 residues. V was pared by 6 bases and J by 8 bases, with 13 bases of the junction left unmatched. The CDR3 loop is CASRPGLPKSDEQFF. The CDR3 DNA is TGTGCCAGCAGGCCGGGACTACCAAAATCCGATGAGCAGTTCTTC.

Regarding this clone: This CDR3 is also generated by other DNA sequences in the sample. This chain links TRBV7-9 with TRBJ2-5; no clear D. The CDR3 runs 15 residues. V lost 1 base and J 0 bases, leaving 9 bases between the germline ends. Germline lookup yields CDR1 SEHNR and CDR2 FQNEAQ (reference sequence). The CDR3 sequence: CASSLGGTYQETQYF. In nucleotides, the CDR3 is TGTGCCAGCAGCTTAGGCGGAACCTACCAAGAGACCCAGTACTTC. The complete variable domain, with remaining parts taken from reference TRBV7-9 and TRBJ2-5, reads DTGVSQNPRHKITKRGQNVTFRCDPISEHNRLYWYRQTLGQGPEFLTYFQNEAQLEKSRLLSDRFSAERPKGSFSTLEIQRTEQGDSAMYLCASSLGGTYQETQYFGPGTRLLVL.

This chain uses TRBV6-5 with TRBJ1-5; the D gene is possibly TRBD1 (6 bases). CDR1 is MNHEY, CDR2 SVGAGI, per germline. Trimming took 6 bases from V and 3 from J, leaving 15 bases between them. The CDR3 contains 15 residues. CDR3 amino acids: CASRRGVSVNQPQHF. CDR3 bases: TGTGCCAGCAGGAGGGGGGTTTCTGTCAATCAGCCCCAGCATTTT.

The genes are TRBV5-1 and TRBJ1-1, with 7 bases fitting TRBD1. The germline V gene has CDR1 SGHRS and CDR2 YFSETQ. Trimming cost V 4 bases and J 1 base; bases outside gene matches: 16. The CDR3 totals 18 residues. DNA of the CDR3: TGCGCCAGCAGCCTCCCGGACAGGACGATGCTTGAGAACACTGAAGCTTTCTTT. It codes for CASSLPDRTMLENTEAFF.